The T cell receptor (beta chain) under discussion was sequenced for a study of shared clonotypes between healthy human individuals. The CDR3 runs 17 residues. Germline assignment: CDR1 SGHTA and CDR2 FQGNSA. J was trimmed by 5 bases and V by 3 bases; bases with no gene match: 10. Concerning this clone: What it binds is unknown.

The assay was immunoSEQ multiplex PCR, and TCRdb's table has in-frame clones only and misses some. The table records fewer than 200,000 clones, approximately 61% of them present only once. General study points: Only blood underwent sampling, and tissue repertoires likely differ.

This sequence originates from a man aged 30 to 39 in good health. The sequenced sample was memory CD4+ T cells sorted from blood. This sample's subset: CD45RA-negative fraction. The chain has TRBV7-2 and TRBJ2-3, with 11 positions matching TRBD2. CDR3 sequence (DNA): TGTGCCAGCAGCTTGGATTTAGCGGGAGGGCCGAGAGATACGCAGTATTTT. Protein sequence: CASSLDLAGGPRDTQYF.